This T cell receptor beta chain stems from a study of control samples from healthy donors and cancer patients. Data came from immunoSEQ multiplex PCR; TCRdb stores just in-frame clones and leaves some out. The data contain some 95,000 clones, over 85% of them singletons. This CDR3 contains 15 residues. CDR1 LGHDT and CDR2 YNNKEL come from the germline V gene (reference sequence). V was clipped by 3 bases and J by 8 bases; unmatched bases: 4. This clonotype was obtained from a human donor in good health. The donor label of this sample is uncertain. The sequencing input was blood. This rearrangement joins TRBV3-1 (or the pseudogene TRBV3-2) to TRBJ2-1, with 13 bases identical to TRBD2. Here the CDR3 reads CASSHGTSGAYEQFF. The CDR3 bases are TGTGCCAGCAGCCACGGGACTAGCGGGGCTTATGAGCAGTTCTTC.